One TCR beta chain is described in this entry. Its antigen specificity is not known. Base quality data are lacking; no much larger clone is found one base away. The CDR3 runs 15 residues from the cysteine to the phenylalanine. The read is trimmed to its CDR3 DNA, 45 bases read in frame from base 1. The germline V gene sets CDR1 to SGHRS and CDR2 to YFSETQ. Trimming removed 4 bases from V and 7 bases from J; the gene matches leave 11 bases unexplained. The collaborating institutions used their own protocols to collect whole blood in K2EDTA tubes. For TCRbeta analysis, collaborator samples were shipped as frozen whole blood, as isolated PBMCs, or as DNA extracted from either sample type. The entry originates in a study of blood T cell repertoires in COVID-19 (dated by TCRdb to about 2020). About the full investigation: Samples covering the acute and convalescent phases of COVID-19 were provided by collaborators in the United States, Italy and Spain. The prospective study material was composed of cDNA or gDNA derived from T cells, B-cell-depleted T cells, or PBMCs. Subjects who had been exposed to COVID-19, were actively infected with it, or had recovered from it provided the deeply sampled blood TCRbeta repertoires that made up the dataset. The repertoires were released in a freely available public database intended as a resource for research on the immune response to SARS-CoV-2. Samples came from the ongoing ImmuneRACE study (first 160 participants) plus 1,254 subjects from 6 global collaborators. A de-identified subject ID, COVID-19 status, age in years and sex were almost always included in the sample metadata. Where available, HLA class I and class II types were taken from metadata supplied by the sample provider and were not determined by assay-based typing. Overall study outcomes, separate from this receptor: The quantity of clinical and demographic metadata differed by source and by participant and was supplied without curation.

TCRbeta CDR3 regions were amplified from genomic DNA by means of the immunoSEQ Assay, a bias-controlled multiplex PCR. As for the original processing: The number of nucleated cells in each sample was estimated by amplification of reference gene primers within the assay. To quantify the absolute abundance of each unique TCRbeta CDR3 rearrangement, sequence reads were collapsed and filtered. Productive Simpson clonality was computed per sample as the square root of Simpson's diversity index over productive rearrangements. In its TCRdb copy, this immuneACCESS table keeps in-frame sequences only and misses some clones. Where compared with another copy, unresolved V genes explain less than half of these, and the others have no known cause. V and J calls plus clone size are reproduced from that table; the DNA served to infer D and trimming. The sample data list about 410,000 clones, and 86% of these were observed just once. The ten largest account for 1.4% to 1.5% of the sample.

The rearrangement joined TRBV5-1 to TRBJ2-1; 7 central nucleotides agree with TRBD1. The sequencing input was peripheral blood. The source is a woman aged 25 to 39 with active or convalescent COVID-19. Here is the DNA: TGCGCCAGCAGCAGAACAGGGGCCTTGAGAAATGAGCAGTTCTTC. This is translated as CASSRTGALRNEQFF. With the rest looked up from the reference TRBV5-1 and TRBJ2-1 genes rather than sequenced, the full variable domain is KAGVTQTPRYLIKTRGQQVTLSCSPISGHRSVSWYQQTPGQGLQFLFEYFSETQRNKGNFPGRFSGRQFSNSRSEMNVSTLELGDSALYLCASSRTGALRNEQFFGPGTRLTVL.